The entry that follows covers one T cell receptor (beta chain) sequence. Its specificity is unknown. The CDR3 runs to 17 residues. This specimen comes from a study of T cells expressing NK-cell markers. On the study more broadly: Cells sorted as CD3+CD56+NKG2C+, CD3+CD56+NKG2C- and CD3+CD56-NKG2C+ T cells supplied the TCR beta repertoires. Just one sequenced donor of eight was HCMV-seronegative, while seven were seropositive. The study's findings and limits: Roughly 6 donors had dominant NKG2C+ clonotypes that comprised roughly 1.0-8% of their CD8+ T cells. Researchers report these clonotypes also headed the CD3+CD56-NKG2C+ fraction in several donors.

From the 5' RACE reads, TCRdb lists one entry per CDR3 protein and no DNA. The sample features 200,000 to 300,000 distinct CDR3 sequences, with 4.2% in its top ten. The sequence was obtained from a woman between 18 and 70 years old in good health. The rearrangement uses TRBV12-3 or TRBV12-4 and TRBJ2-3; the D gene TCRdb calls, TRBD1, cannot be checked with no DNA. Sequenced material: blood T cells: a sorted CD56 or NKG2C T cell subset, CD4+ or CD8+ T cells, or bulk PBMC T cells (not recorded which). CDR3: CASSSLGTAPGTDTQYF.